This TCR beta chain derives from a study of T-cell reconstitution after alpha-beta-depleted transplantation in children. The CDR3 consists of 14 residues. The V end was cut by 5 bases, the J end by 0 bases, with 8 bases between. CDR1 and CDR2 (germline): SNHLY, FYNNEI. Study-wide findings and caveats: Several hundred graft clones that had expanded were reportedly the source of alpha-beta T cells about two months after transplant. There were some patients whose high TCRbeta diversity at day 60 came from surviving recipient T cells and thymic progenitors.

This clonotype was seen at least ten times. The antigen is unknown. Preparing the TCRbeta library involved the use of unique molecular identifiers. MiXCR was run by TCRdb on the PCR reads, yielding one entry per CDR3 protein. The repertoire has 200,000 to 250,000 distinct CDR3 sequences, about a tenth of them found once; the top ten carry roughly 27%. The gene calls are TRBV2 and TRBJ2-1; D is perhaps TRBD1 (5 bases). This receptor was obtained from a child younger than two with acute myeloid leukemia, due to receive a stem cell transplant. Sequencing was performed on PBMCs, taken before TCRalphabeta/CD19-depleted stem cell transplant. The CDR3: CASSRQSSYNEQFF. The CDR3 DNA sequence: TGTGCCAGCAGTCGACAGAGCTCCTACAATGAGCAGTTCTTC.